Below, 30 T cell receptor beta chains from the same sample are listed, as sequenced in a study of response to subunit inactivated influenza vaccine. One entry per CDR3 protein, called by TCRdb with MiXCR from the RT-PCR reads. The table has around 540,000 distinct CDR3 sequences, 12% seen once. This specimen was PBMCs from blood, taken on the day of vaccination. These TCRs come from a man aged 45-65 years who received an inactivated influenza vaccine.

CDR3 region: CSASEAYEQYF. CDR3 nucleotides: TGCAGTGCTAGTGAGGCCTACGAGCAGTACTTC. V usage is TRBV20-1 and J usage is TRBJ2-7; D unclear. The germline V gene has CDR1 DFQATT and CDR2 SNEGSKA (reference sequence). This CDR3 has 11 residues. The V end was cut by 3 bases, the J end by 2 bases, with 5 bases between.

A few counts support this clonotype. The rearrangement joins TRBV30 to TRBJ2-3, with TRBD2 matching over 9 bases. Trimming removed 4 bases from V and 0 bases from J; junction bases left unmatched: 11. The CDR3 contains 17 residues. Germline CDR1 GTSNPN, CDR2 SVGIG (reference sequence). CDR3 sequence: CAWTNGGLALSTDTQYF. The CDR3 coding sequence is TGTGCCTGGACAAACGGGGGACTAGCCCTTAGCACAGATACGCAGTATTTT.

This clonotype was counted at least ten times. The CDR3 sequence is CASSLRWTSDSTDTQYF. CDR3 DNA sequence: TGTGCCAGCAGCTTAAGATGGACTAGCGATAGCACAGATACGCAGTATTTT. The rearrangement links TRBV7-2 to TRBJ2-3, with TRBD2 matching over 9 bases. Trimming cost V 2 bases and J 0 bases; bases outside gene matches: 6. The CDR3 totals 17 residues. Germline V gene data show CDR1 as SGHTA and CDR2 as FQGNSA.

A few counts support this clonotype. This chain's CDR3 is CSTGWQGNYGYTF. In nucleotides, the CDR3 is TGCAGTACCGGGTGGCAGGGAAACTATGGCTACACCTTC. The chain combines TRBV20-1 with TRBJ1-2, with D maybe TRBD1 (5 bases). Germline CDR1 DFQATT, CDR2 SNEGSKA (reference sequence). The V gene lost 8 bases and the J gene lost 2 bases, with 15 bases spanning the gap. The CDR3 covers 13 residues.

This clonotype was counted at least ten times. The chain recombines TRBV5-1 with TRBJ2-2, with D tentatively TRBD2 (6 bases). Deletions cut 4 bases from V and 4 bases from J, with 11 bases between. The germline V gene has CDR1 SGHRS and CDR2 YFSETQ. CDR3 length equals 14 residues. The CDR3 DNA follows: TGCGCCAGCAGCCTGAACGGGGGCACCGGGGAGCTGTTTTTT. This codes for CASSLNGGTGELFF.

The table lists this clonotype with many counts. This chain uses TRBV5-6 with TRBJ2-5; D is undetermined. This CDR3 comprises 13 residues. The germline V gene has CDR1 SGHDT and CDR2 YYEEEE. The V end was cut by 0 bases, the J end by 2 bases, with 5 bases between. The CDR3 DNA sequence: TGTGCCAGCAGCTTGGTACAGCAAGAGACCCAGTACTTC. Protein sequence: CASSLVQQETQYF.

This chain connects TRBV29-1 to TRBJ1-3; D not certain. Germline lookup yields CDR1 SQVTM and CDR2 ANQGSEA. The CDR3 is 11 amino acids. The V gene lost 2 bases and the J gene lost 4 bases, with 3 bases spanning the gap. CDR3 protein: CSVERGNTIYF. In DNA, the CDR3 is TGCAGCGTTGAAAGGGGAAACACCATATATTTT.

The chain combines TRBV12-3 or TRBV12-4 with TRBJ2-3; possibly TRBD2 for D (5 bases). Between the trimmed V and J ends, which lost 3 bases and 6 bases, there was a span of 7 bases. The CDR3 has 12 amino acids. CDR3 sequence reads: CASSLGDDTQYF. The CDR3 DNA reads TGTGCCAGCAGTTTGGGAGACGATACGCAGTATTTT.

Only a few counts were recorded for this clonotype. This chain joins TRBV6-5 and TRBJ1-5; no clear D gene. CDR3 length equals 14 residues. Trimming took off 0 bases at V and 6 bases at J, with 9 bases between the two ends. CDR1 is MNHEY, CDR2 SVGAGI, per germline. The CDR3 region has the DNA TGTGCCAGCAGTTACTCGGAAGGCCGTCAGCCCCAGCATTTT. Its translation: CASSYSEGRQPQHF.

This clonotype was found a few times. The chain has TRBV19 and TRBJ1-2; D possibly corresponds to TRBD1 (5 bases). This CDR3 contains 12 residues. CDR1 and CDR2 (germline): LNHDA, SQIVND (reference sequence). V lost 10 bases to trimming and J lost 4 bases, with 13 bases between them. CDR3 region: CATNDRTYGYTF. The CDR3 coding sequence is TGTGCCACCAATGACAGAACCTATGGCTACACCTTC.

V is TRBV10-3 and J is TRBJ2-5, with D perhaps TRBD2 (7 bases). The germline V gene has CDR1 ENHRY and CDR2 SYGVKD. CDR3 length: 15 residues. Trimming took 3 bases from V and 2 from J, leaving 13 bases between them. Written as DNA, the CDR3 is TGTGCCATCAGTGACGCGGGGGCCGGACAAGAGACCCAGTACTTC. It encodes CAISDAGAGQETQYF.

The chain carries TRBV27 and TRBJ2-3; 12 nucleotides match TRBD2. CDR3 length: 16 residues. In germline, CDR1 is MNHEY, CDR2 SMNVEV (reference sequence). J gave up 4 bases and V 7 bases, and 9 bases lay outside the gene matches. CDR3 in amino acids: CASTSPTSGRSDTQYF. The CDR3 DNA reads TGTGCCAGCACGTCTCCAACTAGCGGGAGGTCAGATACGCAGTATTTT.

This clonotype has just a few counts. The V and J genes are TRBV5-1 and TRBJ2-3; either TRBD1 or TRBD2 may fit D (5 bases each). The length of the CDR3 is 14 residues. Trimming shortened V by 4 bases and J by 3 bases, and 12 bases separated the two germline ends. Per the germline V gene, CDR1 is SGHRS and CDR2 is YFSETQ. CDR3 nucleotides: TGCGCCAGCAGCGAGGGGATCGGTACAGATACGCAGTATTTT. It is translated as CASSEGIGTDTQYF.

The chain recombines TRBV20-1 with TRBJ2-1, with 9 bases fitting TRBD1. This CDR3 comprises 15 residues. Trimming took 6 bases from V and 5 from J; bases not matched to a gene: 11. Looked up from germline, CDR1 is DFQATT and CDR2 is SNEGSKA (reference sequence). For the CDR3, the DNA is TGCAGTGCAAAACAGGGGGCGAACCTTCACAATGAGCAGTTCTTC. Its translation is CSAKQGANLHNEQFF.

This clonotype was seen a handful of times. The gene calls are TRBV12-3 or TRBV12-4 and TRBJ2-2, with no clear D. The CDR3 extends over 14 amino acids. Trimming removed 7 bases at V and 0 bases at J, with 9 bases between. The CDR3 DNA follows: TGTGCCAGCAAGGGCGTTGCGAACACCGGGGAGCTGTTTTTT. Amino acids: CASKGVANTGELFF.

This clonotype was seen more than once but under ten times. This chain connects TRBV7-6 to TRBJ2-2; D is unclear. V lost 1 base, J lost 1 base, and 7 bases lay in between. The germline V gene encodes CDR1 SGHVS and CDR2 FNYEAQ. CDR3 length equals 15 residues. In DNA form, the CDR3 reads TGTGCCAGCAGCTTAGTGGTCGGGAACACCGGGGAGCTGTTTTTT. This gives the protein CASSLVVGNTGELFF.

This clonotype was detected only a few times. This sequence joins TRBV12-3 or TRBV12-4 and TRBJ1-4; unclear D gene. The CDR3 length is 14 residues. The V gene lost 3 bases and the J gene lost 8 bases, with 13 bases spanning the gap. CDR3 bases: TGTGCCAGCAGTTTGGATCACCCAAAGGAAAAACTGTTTTTT. It encodes CASSLDHPKEKLFF.

V gene TRBV29-1 combines with J gene TRBJ1-2, with D possibly being TRBD1 (5 bases). Germline V lookup: CDR1 SQVTM, CDR2 ANQGSEA. This CDR3 contains 12 residues. The V end lost 7 bases, the J end lost 6 bases, and 15 bases lay between the germline ends. In DNA, the CDR3 is TGCAGCGCCCTAGGCGGGGGACATGGCTACACCTTC. It yields the protein CSALGGGHGYTF.

The rearrangement uses TRBV28 and TRBJ1-2, with D hard to call. The CDR3 runs to 20 residues. Trimming stripped 3 bases from V and 2 bases from J, with 28 bases between. Germline V gene data show CDR1 as MDHEN and CDR2 as SYDVKM. The CDR3 spells CASSFPLARGPKKTNYGYTF. The CDR3 bases are TGTGCCAGCAGTTTCCCTCTCGCCCGGGGTCCCAAAAAAACGAACTATGGCTACACCTTC.

The table lists this clonotype with a few counts. V is TRBV6-2 or TRBV6-3 and J is TRBJ2-7; TRBD1 aligns across 7 bases. The trim removed 5 bases at V and 3 bases at J, leaving 4 bases unmatched. This CDR3 is 13 amino acids long. In germline, CDR1 is MNHEY, CDR2 SVGEGT. CDR3 bases: TGTGCCAGCAGTCCGGGACAGTACTACGAGCAGTACTTC. The encoded protein is CASSPGQYYEQYF.

The chain recombines TRBV4-3 with TRBJ2-5; D is uncertain. This CDR3 spans 14 amino acids. The V and J ends lost 4 bases and 5 bases respectively, with 14 bases between them. Germline V gene lookup returns CDR1 LGHNA and CDR2 YSLEER. In DNA form, the CDR3 reads TGCGCCAGCAGCCCCCGGACCCTTGGGGAGACCCAGTACTTC. Translated, it gives CASSPRTLGETQYF.

Details on this clonotype: A much larger clonotype is one base distant, so this may be a read error. This chain links TRBV12-3 or TRBV12-4 with TRBJ2-3; D gene uncertain. V dropped 5 bases and J dropped 0 bases, with 15 bases sitting between them. The CDR3 runs 16 residues. CDR3 region: CASSLSLHPSTDTQYF. For the CDR3, the DNA is TGTGCCAGCAGTCTCAGCCTACATCCTAGCACAGATACGCAGTATTTT.

V is TRBV7-8 and J is TRBJ2-3, with D hard to call. Germline CDR1 reads SGHVS; CDR2 reads FQNEAQ. The CDR3 loop spans 17 amino acids. Trimming took 0 bases from V and 0 from J, leaving 13 bases between them. Written as DNA, the CDR3 is TGTGCCAGCAGCTTAGCGTCGAAGGGAATGAGCACAGATACGCAGTATTTT. Its protein is CASSLASKGMSTDTQYF.

The chain recombines TRBV6-8 with TRBJ2-1, with no clear D. Trimming removed 4 bases from V and 5 bases from J, with 12 bases in between. This CDR3 has 14 amino acids. The germline gives CDR1 MNHGY, CDR2 SAAAGT. The CDR3 here is CASSSRYRNNEQFF. CDR3 coding DNA: TGTGCCAGCAGTTCCCGCTACCGAAACAATGAGCAGTTCTTC.

This clonotype was observed a few times. This chain joins TRBV27 and TRBJ2-7; D perhaps matches TRBD2 (5 bases). Between the trimmed V and J ends, which lost 2 bases and 2 bases, there was a span of 13 bases. This CDR3 has 15 residues. Germline CDR1 and CDR2: MNHEY and SMNVEV (reference sequence). As DNA, the CDR3 is TGTGCCAGCAGTTTAAGGCGAGCTAGCCCCTACGAGCAGTACTTC. This translates into CASSLRRASPYEQYF.

Details on this clonotype: This could be a read error, since a much larger clone is one nucleotide away. The chain is built from TRBV12-3 or TRBV12-4 and TRBJ1-6; 8 bases agree with TRBD1. This CDR3 region has 14 residues. For the CDR3, the DNA is TGTGCCGGCAGTTTCGACAGGGGAAATTCACCCCTCCACTTT. Amino acids: CAGSFDRGNSPLHF.

On this clonotype itself: A read error may explain this, as a much larger clone is one base away. V and J are TRBV7-2 and TRBJ2-5; a weak D match, TRBD2 (5 bases). In germline, CDR1 is SGHTA, CDR2 FQGNSA. This CDR3 has 12 amino acids. V lost 5 bases and J 4 bases, leaving 8 bases between the germline ends. The CDR3 region has the DNA TGTGCCAGCAGCGTAGAGGGAGAGACCCAGTACTTC. Translating gives CASSVEGETQYF.

This chain joins TRBV5-1 and TRBJ2-1, with 7 bases lining up with TRBD2. J was trimmed by 10 bases and V by 0 bases; bases with no gene match: 7. This CDR3 has 14 amino acids. The germline gives CDR1 SGHRS, CDR2 YFSETQ. The CDR3 here is CASSLGGLVNEQFF. In nucleotides, the CDR3 is TGCGCCAGCAGCTTGGGAGGACTAGTAAACGAGCAGTTCTTC.

With regard to this clonotype: A read error may be the cause here, since a much bigger clone is one base away. The V gene is TRBV12-3 or TRBV12-4, the J gene TRBJ2-1; 10 nucleotides match TRBD2. The CDR3 totals 14 residues. CDR3 amino acids: CDSSLAGVNNEQFF. The CDR3 DNA reads as TGTGACAGCAGTCTAGCGGGAGTTAACAATGAGCAGTTCTTC.

There are a few counts of this clonotype. The chain has TRBV7-9 and TRBJ1-2; 10 bases match TRBD1. Germline V gives CDR1 SEHNR, CDR2 FQNEAQ (reference sequence). CDR3 size: 14 residues. V shed 7 bases and J 8 bases; nucleotides not matched to a gene: 10. This CDR3 is CASTYADRGGGYTF. The CDR3 coding sequence is TGTGCCAGCACTTACGCGGACAGGGGGGGAGGCTACACCTTC. Looking up the rest from reference TRBV7-9 and TRBJ1-2 gives the full variable domain: DTGVSQNPRHKITKRGQNVTFRCDPISEHNRLYWYRQTLGQGPEFLTYFQNEAQLEKSRLLSDRFSAERPKGSFSTLEIQRTEQGDSAMYLCASTYADRGGGYTFGSGTRLTVV.